The entry below describes one T cell receptor beta chain. Its matching antigen is unknown. Unstimulated Tregs (CD4+CD25+CD127-) and CD4+CD25- non-Tregs were sorted from PBMCs. Profiling relied on immunoSEQ multiplex PCR, and the TCRdb table lists in-frame clones only, not all of them. The table includes approximately 75,000 clones, less than 95% detected once. The data belong to a study of Tregs in tolerant kidney transplant recipients. On the study more broadly: Related graft donors supplied nonmyeloablative bone marrow transplants, and mixed chimerism was transient.

General study findings and limits: In tolerant patients, donor-specific Tregs outgrew total Tregs, suggesting antigen-driven expansion. Validation in larger populations is needed because few patients were studied.

Germline loops: CDR1 GTSNPN, CDR2 SVGIG (reference sequence). Deletions cut 0 bases from V and 8 bases from J, with 14 bases between. The CDR3 extends over 14 amino acids. The sample consisted of Tregs from blood, taken before the transplant. The receptor was derived from a human donor who received a combined kidney and bone marrow transplant. The rearrangement joins TRBV30 to TRBJ2-1; D is possibly TRBD2 (6 bases). This CDR3 reads CAWSVLRDLDEQFF. Written as DNA, the CDR3 is TGTGCCTGGAGTGTACTGCGGGATCTGGATGAGCAGTTCTTC.